This T cell receptor (beta chain) was recovered during a study of Graves' ophthalmopathy and Graves' hyperthyroidism. Findings of the study overall: A majority of expanded thyroid clonotypes exceeding 0.001 frequency were likewise present in blood.

Many counts were recorded for this clonotype. Antigen unknown. Over 18 months of follow-up, stable hyperthyroidism required that no ophthalmopathy appear. CDR3 length equals 15 residues. V was trimmed by 0 bases and J by 2 bases, leaving 10 bases between them. Germline lookup yields CDR1 SGHTA and CDR2 FQGNSA. From RNA, the CDR3 regions of TCR beta chains were amplified and sequenced. The first round was an RT-PCR with HTBI primers, and the second round was a multiplex PCR. TCRdb called the multiplex PCR reads again in MiXCR, with one record for every CDR3 protein. The repertoire holds 350,000 to 400,000 distinct CDR3 sequences, with just over 15% as singletons.

The rearrangement links TRBV7-2 to TRBJ2-5; TRBD2 is a possible D gene (6 bases). The source of this sequence is a woman aged 18-29 years with stable Graves' hyperthyroidism. The sample consisted of peripheral blood. This CDR3 is CASSLARGAQETQYF. The CDR3 DNA reads TGTGCCAGCAGCTTAGCGCGGGGCGCTCAAGAGACCCAGTACTTC. The full variable domain, with the rest looked up from reference TRBV7-2 and TRBJ2-5, is GAGVSQSPSNKVTEKGKDVELRCDPISGHTALYWYRQSLGQGLEFLIYFQGNSAPDKSGLPSDRFSAERTGGSVSTLTIQRTQQEDSAVYLCASSLARGAQETQYFGPGTRLLVL.